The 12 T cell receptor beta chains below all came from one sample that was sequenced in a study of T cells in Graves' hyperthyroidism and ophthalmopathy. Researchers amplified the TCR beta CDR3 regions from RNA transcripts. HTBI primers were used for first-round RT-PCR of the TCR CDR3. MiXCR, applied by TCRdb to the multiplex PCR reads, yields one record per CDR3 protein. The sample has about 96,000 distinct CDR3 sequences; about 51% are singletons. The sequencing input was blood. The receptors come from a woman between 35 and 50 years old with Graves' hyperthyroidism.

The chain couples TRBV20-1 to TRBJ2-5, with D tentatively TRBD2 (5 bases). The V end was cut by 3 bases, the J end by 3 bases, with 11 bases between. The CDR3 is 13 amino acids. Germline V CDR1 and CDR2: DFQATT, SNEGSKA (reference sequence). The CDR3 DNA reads TGCAGTGCTAGGCCCGGGATGAAAGAGACCCAGTACTTC. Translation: CSARPGMKETQYF.

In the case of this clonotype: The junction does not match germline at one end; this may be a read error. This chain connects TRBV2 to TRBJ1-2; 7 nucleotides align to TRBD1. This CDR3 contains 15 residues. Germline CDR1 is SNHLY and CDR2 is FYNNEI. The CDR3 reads CVSRTTGMGVQGYTF. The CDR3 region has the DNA TGTGTCAGCAGGACGACAGGGATGGGTGTGCAGGGCTACACCTTC.

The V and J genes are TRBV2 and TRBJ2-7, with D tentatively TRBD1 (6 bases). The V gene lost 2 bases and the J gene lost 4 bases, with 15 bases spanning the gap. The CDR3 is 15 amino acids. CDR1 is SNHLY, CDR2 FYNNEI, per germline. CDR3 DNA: TGTGCCAGCAGTGAATTGGTAGGGCAGGGGTACGAGCAGTACTTC. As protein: CASSELVGQGYEQYF.

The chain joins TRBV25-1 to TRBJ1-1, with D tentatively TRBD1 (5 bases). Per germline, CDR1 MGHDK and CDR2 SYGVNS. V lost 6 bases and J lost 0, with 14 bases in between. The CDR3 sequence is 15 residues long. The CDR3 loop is CASRAEGRLNTEAFF. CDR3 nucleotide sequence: TGTGCCAGCAGGGCGGAGGGGCGTCTGAACACTGAAGCTTTCTTT.

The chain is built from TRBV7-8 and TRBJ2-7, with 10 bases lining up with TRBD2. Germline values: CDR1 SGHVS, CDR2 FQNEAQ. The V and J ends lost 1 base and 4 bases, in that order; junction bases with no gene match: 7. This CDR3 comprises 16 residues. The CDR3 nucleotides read TGTGCCAGCAGCTTAGGATCTAGCGGGAGCATATACGAGCAGTACTTC. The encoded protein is CASSLGSSGSIYEQYF.

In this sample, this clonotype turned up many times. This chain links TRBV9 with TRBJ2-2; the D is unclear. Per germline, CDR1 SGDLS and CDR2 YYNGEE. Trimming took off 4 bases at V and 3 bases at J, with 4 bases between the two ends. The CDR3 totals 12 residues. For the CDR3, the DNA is TGTGCCAGCAGCCCCCACACCGGGGAGCTGTTTTTT. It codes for CASSPHTGELFF.

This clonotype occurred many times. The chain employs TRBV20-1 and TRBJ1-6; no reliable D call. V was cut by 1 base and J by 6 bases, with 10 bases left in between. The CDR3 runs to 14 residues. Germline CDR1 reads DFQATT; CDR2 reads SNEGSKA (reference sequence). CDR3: CSARASAFNSPLHF. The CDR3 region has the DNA TGCAGTGCTAGAGCGTCAGCTTTTAATTCACCCCTCCACTTT.

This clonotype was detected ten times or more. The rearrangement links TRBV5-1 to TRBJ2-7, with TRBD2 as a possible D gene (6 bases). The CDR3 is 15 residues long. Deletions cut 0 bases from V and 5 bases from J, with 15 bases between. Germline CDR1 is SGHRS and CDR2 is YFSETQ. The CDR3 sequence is CASSLGDGGSDEQYF. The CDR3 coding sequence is TGCGCCAGCAGCTTGGGGGACGGAGGGAGCGACGAGCAGTACTTC.

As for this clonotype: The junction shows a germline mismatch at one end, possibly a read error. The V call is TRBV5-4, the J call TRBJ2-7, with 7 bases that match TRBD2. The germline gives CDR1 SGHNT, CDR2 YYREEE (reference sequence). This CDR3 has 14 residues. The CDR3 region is CASSLGGVFYEQYF. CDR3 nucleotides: TGTGCCAGCAGTTTGGGAGGGGTGTTCTACGAGCAGTACTTC.

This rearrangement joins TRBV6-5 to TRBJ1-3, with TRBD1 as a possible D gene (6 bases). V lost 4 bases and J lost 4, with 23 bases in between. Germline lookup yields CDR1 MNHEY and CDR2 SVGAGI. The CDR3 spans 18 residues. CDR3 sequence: CASSLSTPWGLGGNTIYF. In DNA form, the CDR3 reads TGTGCCAGCAGTTTATCGACCCCCTGGGGGCTGGGAGGAAACACCATATATTTT.

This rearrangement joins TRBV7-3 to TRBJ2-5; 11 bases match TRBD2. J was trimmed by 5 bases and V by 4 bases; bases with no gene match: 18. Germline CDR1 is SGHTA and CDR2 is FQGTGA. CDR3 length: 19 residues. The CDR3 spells CASSSTAGTSGATGETQYF. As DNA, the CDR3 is TGTGCCAGCAGCTCCACTGCCGGGACTAGCGGCGCCACAGGGGAGACCCAGTACTTC.

Here the CDR3 DNA reads TGTGCCAGCAGCTACAGGGGGGCTTCGTATTTTCCTTATGGCTACACCTTC. The encoded protein is CASSYRGASYFPYGYTF. The J gene is TRBJ1-2, the V gene TRBV7-9, with 8 bases fitting TRBD1. Trimming took 4 bases from V and 5 from J; bases not matched to a gene: 15. The CDR3 consists of 17 residues. Germline V gives CDR1 SEHNR, CDR2 FQNEAQ (reference sequence).